One sample yielded the 30 T cell receptor beta chains listed below, sequenced in a study of T-cell memory formation after mild COVID-19. TCRdb re-analysed the 5' RACE reads in MiXCR, keeping a single row per CDR3 protein. The table records 250,000 to 300,000 distinct CDR3 sequences, 15% to 20% of them present only once. The sequencing input was PBMCs or a T cell subset sorted from them (not recorded which). The source is a man between 18 and 35 years old who had mild COVID-19 (a few samples of this study predate the infection). Cell type and time point are not known.

This clonotype was detected only a few times. The CDR3 sequence: CASNRFRDNYEQYF. The CDR3 DNA reads TGTGCCAGCAACCGATTCCGGGACAACTACGAGCAGTACTTC. The chain combines TRBV6-6 with TRBJ2-7, with TRBD1 as a possible D gene (6 bases). The germline V gene has CDR1 MNHNY and CDR2 SVGAGI (reference sequence). The CDR3 is made up of 14 amino acids. Trimming stripped 7 bases from V and 3 bases from J, with 16 bases between.

The gene calls are TRBV20-1 and TRBJ1-4; tentative D call: TRBD1 (5 bases). With 5 bases removed from V and 7 bases from J, the gap between germline ends came to 14 bases. Germline CDR1 is DFQATT and CDR2 is SNEGSKA (reference sequence). The CDR3 is 13 amino acids. CDR3 nucleotides: TGCAGTGCTGGTCCGGGGGAGAGTGAAAAACTGTTTTTT. This gives the protein CSAGPGESEKLFF.

The chain has TRBV7-6 and TRBJ2-1; D is unresolved. Deletions cut 2 bases from V and 9 bases from J, with 14 bases between. The CDR3 totals 14 residues. In germline, CDR1 is SGHVS, CDR2 FNYEAQ. The CDR3 loop reads CASSLSGRASEQFF. The CDR3 nucleotides are TGTGCCAGCAGCTTATCGGGTAGGGCAAGTGAGCAGTTCTTC. Full variable domain (missing parts from reference TRBV7-6 and TRBJ2-1): GAGVSQSPRYKVTKRGQDVALRCDPISGHVSLYWYRQALGQGPEFLTYFNYEAQQDKSGLPNDRFSAERPEGSISTLTIQRTEQRDSAMYRCASSLSGRASEQFFGPGTRLTVL.

This clonotype was recorded only once. The chain has TRBV10-3 and TRBJ2-7, with D possibly TRBD1 on 5 matching bases. Looked up from germline, CDR1 is ENHRY and CDR2 is SYGVKD. The CDR3 has 12 amino acids. Trimming pared 3 bases from V and 9 bases from J, leaving 12 bases between. In DNA form, the CDR3 reads TGTGCCATCAGTGAAGTAACAGGCTGGCAGTACTTC. It yields the protein CAISEVTGWQYF.

This clonotype occurred a few times. The chain couples TRBV12-1 to TRBJ2-5; whether TRBD2, the table's D call, matches the DNA was not checked. TRBV12-1 corresponds to a pseudogene. The CDR3 covers 16 residues. The chain's CDR3 is CASSPHTQGLQETQYF. CDR3 nucleotide sequence: TGTGCCAGCAGCCCCCATACCCAGGGACTCCAAGAGACCCAGTACTTC.

This clonotype occurred many times. The junction differs from germline at one of its ends, possibly a read error. CDR3 DNA sequence: TGTGCCAGCAGCCAAGGGAGCCTGAGGGCCACGGGTCTGCAATTT. Translation gives CASSQGSLRATGLQF. This chain joins TRBV4-2 and TRBJ1-6; D gene ambiguous. This CDR3 spans 15 amino acids. Per the germline V gene, CDR1 is LGHNA and CDR2 is YNFKEQ.

The V call is TRBV28, the J call TRBJ2-5; D is unclear. Trimming cost V 7 bases and J 3 bases, with 15 bases left between them. The CDR3 sequence is 14 residues long. Germline loops: CDR1 MDHEN, CDR2 SYDVKM. The CDR3 region has the DNA TGTGCCAGCACTTACAGCCATCCGGAAGAGACCCAGTACTTC. Translating it yields CASTYSHPEETQYF.

The chain couples TRBV30 to TRBJ1-2; tentatively, D is TRBD1 (5 bases). Germline V gene sequence: CDR1 GTSNPN, CDR2 SVGIG (reference sequence). Trimming shortened V by 5 bases and J by 8 bases, and 18 bases separated the two germline ends. This CDR3 is 13 amino acids long. CDR3 sequence: CAWGRVGGWGYTF. DNA for the CDR3: TGTGCCTGGGGGCGGGTCGGGGGATGGGGCTACACCTTC.

The J gene is TRBJ2-1, the V gene TRBV10-2, with 9 bases identical to TRBD2. CDR3 length: 12 residues. CDR1 is WSHSY, CDR2 SAAADI, per germline. V was clipped by 11 bases and J by 1 base; unmatched bases: 0. CDR3 residues: CAAGGSYNEQFF. The CDR3 DNA follows: TGCGCCGCGGGGGGGTCCTACAATGAGCAGTTCTTC.

The gene calls are TRBV10-3 and TRBJ1-6; D is ambiguous. V lost 2 bases, J lost 7 bases, and 3 bases lay in between. Germline V gene sequence: CDR1 ENHRY, CDR2 SYGVKD. This CDR3 comprises 12 residues. In nucleotides, the CDR3 is TGTGCCATCAGTGAGGGGAATTCACCCCTCCACTTT. Translation: CAISEGNSPLHF.

CDR3: CASSFGQQTDTQYF. The CDR3 bases are TGCGCCAGCAGCTTCGGGCAGCAGACAGATACGCAGTATTTT. This chain joins TRBV5-1 and TRBJ2-3; D remains unclear. V was trimmed by 2 bases and J by 3 bases, leaving 10 bases between them. Germline-derived CDR1 and CDR2 are SGHRS and YFSETQ. The CDR3 has 14 residues.

This clonotype was counted once. The V gene is TRBV19, the J gene TRBJ2-2; the D gene is possibly TRBD1 (5 bases). Germline V gene lookup returns CDR1 LNHDA and CDR2 SQIVND (reference sequence). V lost 4 bases, J lost 4 bases, and 10 bases lay in between. The CDR3 extends over 14 amino acids. In nucleotides, the CDR3 is TGTGCCAGTAGTAGACGCAGGGCCACCGGGGAGCTGTTTTTT. Protein sequence: CASSRRRATGELFF.

This clonotype was observed a handful of times. V is TRBV29-1 and J is TRBJ2-5; 7 nucleotides match TRBD2. V was clipped by 6 bases and J by 5 bases; unmatched bases: 6. CDR3 length equals 12 residues. Germline V lookup: CDR1 SQVTM, CDR2 ANQGSEA. The CDR3 DNA is TGCAGCGTGGCCTCGGGGGGTGAGACCCAGTACTTC. This sequence encodes CSVASGGETQYF.

The rearrangement links TRBV20-1 to TRBJ1-3; D gene ambiguous. The CDR3 totals 13 residues. Germline CDR1 and CDR2: DFQATT and SNEGSKA (reference sequence). V lost 5 bases and J 0 bases, leaving 8 bases between the germline ends. CDR3 protein: CSAPSPSGNTIYF. The CDR3 DNA sequence: TGCAGTGCTCCCTCCCCCTCTGGAAACACCATATATTTT.

The chain couples TRBV4-2 to TRBJ2-1; 8 bases are a match to TRBD1. This CDR3 has 16 residues. V trimming: 2 bases; J trimming: 2 bases; junction bases outside the gene matches: 5. CDR1 is LGHNA, CDR2 YNFKEQ, per germline. The CDR3 DNA reads TGTGCCAGCAGCCAATACGGACAGGGCCCCTACAATGAGCAGTTCTTC. Its translation is CASSQYGQGPYNEQFF.

This clonotype was counted only a few times. The rearrangement links TRBV12-3 or TRBV12-4 to TRBJ2-1; 7 bases are a match to TRBD2. The CDR3 sequence is 14 residues long. J lost 7 bases, V lost 8 bases, and 11 bases had no gene match. CDR3 DNA sequence: TGTGCCAGCGGAGAGGCGGGGGAAAGGAATGAGCAGTTCTTC. This codes for CASGEAGERNEQFF.

This clonotype showed up just a few times. This chain uses TRBV15 with TRBJ1-1, with D unclear. V dropped 11 bases and J dropped 4 bases, with 20 bases sitting between them. The CDR3 contains 14 residues. Germline V CDR1 and CDR2: LNHNV, YYDKDF (reference sequence). This CDR3 reads CAARLARGSTEAFF. DNA of the CDR3: TGTGCCGCCCGACTTGCACGCGGCAGCACTGAAGCTTTCTTT. Full variable domain (missing parts from reference TRBV15 and TRBJ1-1): DAMVIQNPRYQVTQFGKPVTLSCSQTLNHNVMYWYQQKSSQAPKLLFHYYDKDFNNEADTPDNFQSRRPNTSFCFLDIRSPGLGDTAMYLCAARLARGSTEAFFGQGTRLTVV.

The V call is TRBV12-3 or TRBV12-4, the J call TRBJ1-1; D possibly corresponds to TRBD1 (5 bases). The CDR3 has 13 amino acids. V dropped 7 bases and J dropped 3 bases, with 12 bases sitting between them. CDR3 amino acids: CASTAGLHTEAFF. As DNA, the CDR3 is TGTGCCAGCACGGCAGGGCTCCACACTGAAGCTTTCTTT.

The genes are TRBV14 and TRBJ2-3, with 8 positions matching TRBD2. V was pared by 3 bases and J by 7 bases, with 3 bases of the junction left unmatched. Germline V gene data show CDR1 as SGHDN and CDR2 as FVKESK. The CDR3 runs 13 residues. The CDR3, as DNA: TGTGCCAGCAGCCACCGGACTAGCCATACGCAGTATTTT. Encoded protein: CASSHRTSHTQYF.

This clonotype was seen only a few times. The chain has TRBV20-1 and TRBJ1-5; D gene unclear. The CDR3 sequence is 12 residues long. Between the trimmed V and J ends, which lost 3 bases and 11 bases, there was a span of 14 bases. CDR1 and CDR2 from the germline V gene are DFQATT and SNEGSKA (reference sequence). This CDR3 is CSARGRATAQHF. CDR3 sequence (DNA): TGCAGTGCTAGGGGTCGGGCTACAGCCCAGCATTTT.

The table lists this clonotype with a few counts. V and J are TRBV28 and TRBJ2-5, with no clear D. V shed 6 bases and J shed 2 bases, with 16 bases lying between them. The CDR3 extends over 15 amino acids. The germline V gene has CDR1 MDHEN and CDR2 SYDVKM. This CDR3 is CASSPSGRLQETQYF. The DNA of the CDR3 is TGTGCCAGCAGCCCCAGTGGGCGGCTACAAGAGACCCAGTACTTC.

This clonotype occurred once. The V gene is TRBV6-6, the J gene TRBJ2-3; a possible D gene is TRBD2 (6 bases). The CDR3 sequence is 13 residues long. Germline V CDR1 and CDR2: MNHNY, SVGAGI (reference sequence). Deletions cut 5 bases from V and 7 bases from J, with 13 bases between. CDR3 residues: CASSQGGPNTQYF. In nucleotides, the CDR3 is TGTGCCAGCAGTCAGGGAGGCCCTAATACGCAGTATTTT.

This chain uses TRBV7-9 with TRBJ2-1; D perhaps matches TRBD1 (5 bases). From germline, CDR1 is SEHNR and CDR2 FQNEAQ (reference sequence). V was clipped by 1 base and J by 1 base, with 8 bases between them. CDR3 size: 15 residues. CDR3 coding DNA: TGTGCCAGCAGCTTAGTTCCAGGGTCCTACAATGAGCAGTTCTTC. Protein sequence: CASSLVPGSYNEQFF.

This clonotype was observed a handful of times. The chain has TRBV6-5 and TRBJ1-5, with D unclear. This CDR3 has 15 amino acids. CDR1 and CDR2 from the germline V gene are MNHEY and SVGAGI. The V end lost 6 bases, the J end lost 2 bases, and 14 bases lay between the germline ends. The CDR3 DNA sequence: TGTGCCAGCAGCGCCCAGGTGGAGGGCAATCAGCCCCAGCATTTT. This codes for CASSAQVEGNQPQHF.

The chain joins TRBV25-1 to TRBJ1-2; D is possibly TRBD1 (5 bases). V was cut by 3 bases and J by 8 bases, with 16 bases left in between. CDR1 is MGHDK and CDR2 is SYGVNS in the germline V gene. The CDR3 totals 14 residues. The DNA for the CDR3 is TGTGCCAGCAGTGATGTTGGACATTATTGGGGCTACACCTTC. Its translation is CASSDVGHYWGYTF.

The J gene is TRBJ2-7, the V gene TRBV2, with TRBD2 as a possible D gene (7 bases). From germline, CDR1 is SNHLY and CDR2 FYNNEI. Trimming took 11 bases from V and 2 from J, leaving 13 bases between them. This CDR3 is built from 12 residues. CDR3: CAGGGHPYEQYF. The CDR3 DNA reads TGTGCCGGGGGGGGACACCCCTACGAGCAGTACTTC.

This clonotype has only a few counts. The chain is built from TRBV28 and TRBJ1-3; TRBD1 is a possible D gene (5 bases). Germline V gives CDR1 MDHEN, CDR2 SYDVKM. The CDR3 is 17 residues long. The germline V and J ends were trimmed by 7 bases and 0 bases, with 19 bases remaining between them. CDR3 sequence reads: CASTLSGHGSSGNTIYF. The CDR3 DNA sequence: TGTGCCAGCACCTTATCGGGGCATGGAAGCTCTGGAAACACCATATATTTT.

Many counts were recorded for this clonotype. The chain recombines TRBV6-5 with TRBJ1-3, with D perhaps matching TRBD1 (6 bases). CDR3 length equals 14 residues. Germline CDR1 and CDR2: MNHEY and SVGAGI. The germline V and J ends were trimmed by 4 bases and 0 bases, with 7 bases remaining between them. CDR3 DNA: TGTGCCAGCAGTTTAGGGGGCTCTGGAAACACCATATATTTT. Translating it yields CASSLGGSGNTIYF.

This sequence joins TRBV6-1 and TRBJ1-1; D is unresolved. The CDR3 is 12 amino acids. V was trimmed by 7 bases and J by 0 bases, leaving 6 bases between them. Looked up from germline, CDR1 is MNHNS and CDR2 is SASEGT. Here the CDR3 DNA reads TGTGCCAGCAACCGGGTGAACACTGAAGCTTTCTTT. Translation gives CASNRVNTEAFF.

This clonotype turned up a few times. This chain uses TRBV6-2 or TRBV6-3 with TRBJ2-1; D not resolved. V dropped 6 bases and J dropped 8 bases, with 17 bases sitting between them. Germline V gene sequence: CDR1 MNHEY, CDR2 SVGEGT. There are 14 residues in the CDR3. In DNA, the CDR3 is TGTGCCAGCAGATCGGCCCGGGCCGTGGATGAGCAGTTCTTC. Its translation: CASRSARAVDEQFF.